The sample holds a few counts of the clone carrying this T cell receptor (beta chain). Assay used: immunoSEQ multiplex PCR; TCRdb lists only in-frame clones, some missing. Counted here are roughly 150,000 clones, around 90% occurring once; the ten biggest clones make up 7.5% to 9%. The sample is drawn from a study of cytomegalovirus exposure and HLA in healthy donors. Input material: PBMCs. This TCR was recovered from a man between 18 and 35 years old in good health and CMV-seropositive.

The CDR3, as DNA: TGTGCCAGCAGCAAAGTAAGCCAGGGTAGACTCTCTCTGGGAAACACCATATATTTT. Translation: CASSKVSQGRLSLGNTIYF. The chain combines TRBV21-1 with TRBJ1-3; the table gives TRBD1 as D, unverified against the DNA. TRBV21-1 is marked as a pseudogene. The CDR3 loop spans 19 amino acids.